Below are 21 T cell receptor beta chains sequenced from a single sample in a study of T-cell reconstitution after alpha-beta-depleted transplantation in children. This sample's TCRbeta library carried unique molecular identifier barcodes. TCRdb reprocessed the PCR reads with MiXCR, giving one entry per CDR3 protein. This table holds about 600,000 distinct CDR3 sequences, 10% to 15% found once. Source: PBMCs, mostly from graft donor cells, taken 360 days after TCRalphabeta/CD19-depleted stem cell transplant. The receptor source for this set is a male patient aged 5 to 17 who had a stem cell transplant for acute myeloid leukemia, so the T cells may come from the graft donor.

This sequence joins TRBV28 and TRBJ2-7; D tentatively reads TRBD1 or TRBD2 (5 bases each). The ends were cut back, 5 bases at V and 1 base at J, with 15 bases in the middle. The CDR3 sequence is 15 residues long. Germline lookup yields CDR1 MDHEN and CDR2 SYDVKM. The chain's CDR3 is CASSPPGTRSYEQYF. CDR3 in DNA: TGTGCCAGCAGTCCGCCCGGGACCAGGTCCTACGAGCAGTACTTC.

The chain is built from TRBV7-2 and TRBJ1-1; D is unresolved. The CDR3 runs 14 residues. V was trimmed by 5 bases and J by 6 bases, leaving 16 bases between them. Germline values: CDR1 SGHTA, CDR2 FQGNSA. This chain's CDR3 is CASSQRVGRSEAFF. CDR3 coding DNA: TGTGCCAGCAGCCAAAGGGTAGGGCGATCTGAAGCTTTCTTT. Full variable domain (rest looked up from reference TRBV7-2 and TRBJ1-1): GAGVSQSPSNKVTEKGKDVELRCDPISGHTALYWYRQSLGQGLEFLIYFQGNSAPDKSGLPSDRFSAERTGGSVSTLTIQRTQQEDSAVYLCASSQRVGRSEAFFGQGTRLTVV.

Here the CDR3 reads CASSIHQGLAGLLEQYF. For the CDR3, the DNA is TGTGCCAGTAGTATTCATCAGGGACTAGCGGGACTTTTGGAGCAGTACTTC. V gene TRBV19 combines with J gene TRBJ2-7, with 13 bases identical to TRBD2. Germline values: CDR1 LNHDA, CDR2 SQIVND (reference sequence). The CDR3 runs 17 residues. V shed 3 bases, J shed 7 bases, and the junction held 12 bases outside the gene matches.

Many counts were recorded for this clonotype. The rearrangement uses TRBV3-1 and TRBJ2-6; D ambiguous. The CDR3 covers 16 residues. CDR1 and CDR2 (germline): LGHDT, YNNKEL (reference sequence). V lost 2 bases to trimming and J lost 0 bases, with 8 bases between them. The CDR3 here is CASSQRSGSGANVLTF. CDR3 DNA: TGTGCCAGCAGCCAACGGTCCGGCTCTGGGGCCAACGTCCTGACTTTC. Variable domain in full (rest from reference TRBV3-1 and TRBJ2-6): DTAVSQTPKYLVTQMGNDKSIKCEQNLGHDTMYWYKQDSKKFLKIMFSYNNKELIINETVPNRFSPKSPDKAHLNLHINSLELGDSAVYFCASSQRSGSGANVLTFGAGSRLTVL.

This chain links TRBV9 with TRBJ2-6; 10 nucleotides agree with TRBD1. CDR3 size: 20 residues. V trimming: 0 bases; J trimming: 0 bases; junction bases outside the gene matches: 9. CDR1 and CDR2 from the germline V gene are SGDLS and YYNGEE. For the CDR3, the DNA is TGTGCCAGCAGCGTAGAATCGGGGACAGGGGTCTTCTCTGGGGCCAACGTCCTGACTTTC. Translation gives CASSVESGTGVFSGANVLTF.

There are many counts of this clonotype. The chain links TRBV27 to TRBJ2-7; a possible D gene is TRBD2 (6 bases). The CDR3 is 15 residues long. V was shortened by 5 bases and J by 6 bases, with 20 bases between the two germline ends. Germline-derived CDR1 and CDR2 are MNHEY and SMNVEV (reference sequence). The CDR3 DNA reads TGTGCCAGCAGTACCCCTGGGCGGGGCTGGGGCGAGCAGTACTTC. Its translation is CASSTPGRGWGEQYF.

This clonotype occurred many times. The chain employs TRBV5-1 and TRBJ2-7; 7 nucleotides align to TRBD1. Germline V gene lookup returns CDR1 SGHRS and CDR2 YFSETQ. The CDR3 is 14 amino acids. J lost 0 bases, V lost 3 bases, and 3 bases had no gene match. The chain's CDR3 is CASSWRQGSYEQYF. In DNA form, the CDR3 reads TGCGCCAGCAGCTGGAGACAGGGCTCCTACGAGCAGTACTTC.

This clonotype was picked up a small number of times. CDR3 sequence: CASSVEVSGSYDEQFF. The CDR3 nucleotides read TGTGCCAGCAGCGTAGAGGTTAGCGGGAGCTATGATGAGCAGTTCTTC. V usage is TRBV9 and J usage is TRBJ2-1; 9 bases are a match to TRBD2. The junction had 9 bases not matched to a gene; V was cut back by 0 bases and J by 8 bases. The CDR3 contains 16 residues. CDR1 and CDR2 (germline): SGDLS, YYNGEE.

This clonotype turned up a few times. The chain's CDR3 is CASSWEGGPYNEQFF. The CDR3 DNA reads as TGTGCCAGCAGTTGGGAGGGGGGACCATACAATGAGCAGTTCTTC. This chain uses TRBV12-3 or TRBV12-4 with TRBJ2-1, with TRBD2 as a possible D gene (7 bases). Trimming took off 4 bases at V and 4 bases at J, with 14 bases between the two ends. The CDR3 extends over 15 amino acids.

This clonotype was counted between two and nine times. Mismatch with germline at one junction end may stem from a read error. This rearrangement joins TRBV7-7 to TRBJ2-5; 7 nucleotides align to TRBD1. Germline V CDR1 and CDR2: SSHAT, FNYEAQ (reference sequence). The length of the CDR3 is 14 residues. CDR3 sequence reads: CASSLVDRAETQYF. DNA of the CDR3: TGTGCTAGCAGCTTAGTAGACAGGGCAGAGACCCAGTACTTC.

This clonotype was seen more than once but under ten times. V is TRBV6-4 and J is TRBJ2-3; 9 nucleotides match TRBD2. Germline V gene lookup returns CDR1 MRHNA and CDR2 SNTAGT. V was pared by 3 bases and J by 0 bases, with 7 bases of the junction left unmatched. This CDR3 contains 17 residues. The CDR3 loop is CASSERPLAGSTDTQYF. CDR3 DNA: TGTGCCAGCAGTGAACGTCCCCTAGCGGGAAGCACAGATACGCAGTATTTT.

The chain links TRBV12-3 or TRBV12-4 to TRBJ2-7, with 10 bases matching TRBD2. The trim removed 6 bases at V and 1 base at J, leaving 12 bases unmatched. This CDR3 contains 17 residues. CDR3 sequence: CASSWEALAGESYEQYF. The CDR3 DNA reads TGTGCCAGCAGCTGGGAAGCGCTAGCGGGAGAATCCTACGAGCAGTACTTC.

This rearrangement joins TRBV15 to TRBJ2-1; no reliable D call. Per the germline V gene, CDR1 is LNHNV and CDR2 is YYDKDF (reference sequence). CDR3 length: 18 residues. The V gene lost 0 bases and the J gene lost 1 base, with 16 bases spanning the gap. The CDR3: CATSRDLPRIISYNEQFF. The CDR3 DNA is TGTGCCACCAGCAGAGATCTTCCGCGCATTATTTCCTACAATGAGCAGTTCTTC.

V usage is TRBV20-1 and J usage is TRBJ1-4; D perhaps matches TRBD1 (5 bases). The CDR3 has 13 amino acids. V dropped 7 bases and J dropped 3 bases, with 12 bases sitting between them. Germline CDR1 and CDR2: DFQATT and SNEGSKA (reference sequence). As DNA, the CDR3 is TGCAGTGTTCAGGGAGGATCTAATGAAAAACTGTTTTTT. Protein sequence: CSVQGGSNEKLFF.

Many counts were recorded for this clonotype. The rearrangement links TRBV5-1 to TRBJ2-2; D is possibly TRBD1 (6 bases). There are 24 residues in the CDR3. Germline V gives CDR1 SGHRS, CDR2 YFSETQ. V lost 2 bases, J lost 3 bases, and 38 bases lay in between. The CDR3 DNA reads TGCGCCAGCAGCTTTCCCCGCATAATTTCCTCCAAATACACCGGGACATATTACACCGGGGAGCTGTTTTTT. Its translation is CASSFPRIISSKYTGTYYTGELFF.

The J gene is TRBJ2-1, the V gene TRBV4-3; 9 bases line up with TRBD2. The CDR3 sequence is 16 residues long. Germline V gives CDR1 LGHNA, CDR2 YSLEER. Losses at the gene ends were 4 bases for V and 7 bases for J; bases not matched to a gene: 11. The CDR3 loop reads CASSLLRLAVGNEQFF. CDR3 bases: TGCGCCAGCAGCCTCTTGAGACTAGCGGTGGGGAATGAGCAGTTCTTC.

This clonotype was detected many times. The genes are TRBV29-1 and TRBJ2-3; TRBD2 aligns across 10 bases. V lost 6 bases, J lost 4 bases, and 7 bases stayed unmatched. The CDR3 extends over 14 amino acids. CDR1 is SQVTM, CDR2 ANQGSEA, per germline. In DNA, the CDR3 is TGCAGCGTGGAGAGCGGGAGGGCCGCAGATACGCAGTATTTT. It is translated as CSVESGRAADTQYF.

This sequence joins TRBV7-8 and TRBJ2-7; either TRBD1 or TRBD2 may fit D (5 bases each). Germline lookup yields CDR1 SGHVS and CDR2 FQNEAQ. Trimming stripped 5 bases from V and 3 bases from J, with 14 bases between. This CDR3 is 14 amino acids long. CDR3 DNA sequence: TGTGCCAGCAGCAGAACGGGGACGTACTACGAGCAGTACTTC. Encoded protein: CASSRTGTYYEQYF. Based on the CDR3 plus reference TRBV7-8 and TRBJ2-7, the full variable domain is GAGVSQSPRYKVAKRGQDVALRCDPISGHVSLFWYQQALGQGPEFLTYFQNEAQLDKSGLPSDRFFAERPEGSVSTLKIQRTQQEDSAVYLCASSRTGTYYEQYFGPGTRLTVT.

There are a few counts of this clonotype. The CDR3 DNA reads TGCAGTGCTAGAGATGGGACTAGCGGGCCCCCCGGCCAGTACTTC. Its protein product is CSARDGTSGPPGQYF. The chain has TRBV20-1 and TRBJ2-5, with 12 bases that match TRBD2. CDR1 and CDR2 from the germline V gene are DFQATT and SNEGSKA (reference sequence). The junction had 9 bases not matched to a gene; V was cut back by 0 bases and J by 10 bases. The CDR3 has 15 residues.

This clonotype was seen many times. This rearrangement joins TRBV4-3 to TRBJ2-7; the D is unclear. This CDR3 contains 13 residues. The V gene lost 6 bases and the J gene lost 2 bases, with 11 bases spanning the gap. The V gene's germline CDR1 is LGHNA and CDR2 YSLEER. CDR3 sequence (DNA): TGCGCCAGCAGTTTGACTCGTACCTACGAGCAGTACTTC. It encodes CASSLTRTYEQYF.

Many counts were recorded for this clonotype. V usage is TRBV20-1 and J usage is TRBJ2-6; D uncertain. Germline CDR1 and CDR2: DFQATT and SNEGSKA (reference sequence). Deletions cut 5 bases from V and 0 bases from J, with 5 bases between. The CDR3 sequence is 13 residues long. CDR3 DNA: TGCAGTGCTTGGATCTCTGGGGCCAACGTCCTGACTTTC. It is translated as CSAWISGANVLTF.